This TCR beta chain was sequenced in a study of blood T cell repertoires in COVID-19. Study-level background: Sources were T cells, B-cell-depleted T cells, or PBMCs; the material itself was cDNA or gDNA.

Measured with immunoSEQ multiplex PCR; TCRdb has only the in-frame clones, and not every one. The sample carries about 99,000 clones, over 80% recorded once. V was trimmed by 8 bases and J by 4 bases, leaving 11 bases between them. The CDR3 is made up of 12 amino acids. Germline loops: CDR1 SGHAT, CDR2 FQDESV (reference sequence). The sequence came from a man between 65 and 85 years old with active or convalescent COVID-19. Sequenced material: peripheral blood. The chain joins TRBV11-1 to TRBJ1-1, with D perhaps matching TRBD1 (6 bases). Here the CDR3 DNA reads TGTGCCAGCGGACAGTTAATCACTGAAGCTTTCTTT. Translated: CASGQLITEAFF.